The 17 T cell receptor beta chains reported below all come from one sample, sequenced in a study of T cell clonality in common variable immunodeficiency. The study's findings and limits: Fewer deletions and N-nucleotide insertions were reportedly seen in common variable immunodeficiency TCR beta sequences.

Only in-frame clones appear in the TCRdb table, and some are missing; sequencing was by immunoSEQ multiplex PCR. The sample contains more than 10,000 clones, none of them singletons. Which antigens these TCRs recognize remains unknown. The sample consisted of peripheral blood mononuclear cells. These receptors all stem from a human donor with common variable immunodeficiency.

This clone was seen a handful of times. The read falls 3 residues short of the CDR3 end, and the missing part is taken from the germline J gene. The V call is TRBV7-9, the J call TRBJ1-1, with D tentatively TRBD1 (5 bases). V was pared by 2 bases and J by 3 bases, with 10 bases between. The CDR3 contains 14 residues. The V gene's germline CDR1 is SEHNR and CDR2 FQNEAQ (reference sequence). The CDR3 protein is CASSLSQGDTEAFF. CDR3 DNA, as far as it was read: TGTGCCAGCAGCTTATCCCAGGGTGACACTGAA.

This clone was seen a handful of times. The CDR3 end is not reached by the read, which stops 3 residues before it; the germline J gene fills it in. The genes are TRBV7-6 and TRBJ2-5; 10 bases fit TRBD2. The CDR3 has 17 residues. The ends lost 1 base at V and 5 bases at J; junction bases unmatched: 10. Germline values: CDR1 SGHVS, CDR2 FNYEAQ. The CDR3: CASSLVPASGGLETQYF. CDR3 DNA, as far as it was read: TGTGCCAGCAGCTTAGTTCCGGCTAGCGGGGGTTTGGAGACC.

With respect to this clone: The CDR3 end is not reached by the read, which stops 3 residues before it; the germline J gene fills it in. This chain joins TRBV19 and TRBJ1-2, with TRBD1 as a possible D gene (5 bases). The CDR3 has 14 residues. Trimming took off 3 bases at V and 7 bases at J, with 15 bases between the two ends. Germline CDR1 LNHDA, CDR2 SQIVND (reference sequence). The CDR3 sequence is CASSIAGGTRGYTF. CDR3 DNA (partial): TGTGCCAGTAGTATTGCTGGGGGGACCCGTGGC.

This clone was seen only a few times. The read finishes 3 residues shy of the CDR3 end, and the germline J gene is used to complete it. The chain links TRBV5-1 to TRBJ2-2, with D perhaps TRBD2 (6 bases). V shed 6 bases and J shed 3 bases, with 15 bases lying between them. The CDR3 contains 15 residues. Germline CDR1 and CDR2: SGHRS and YFSETQ. CDR3 region: CASKTLRGDTGELFF. The part of the CDR3 DNA that was read is TGCGCCAGCAAGACTCTTCGCGGGGACACCGGGGAG.

A few counts support this clone. The CDR3 is cut off 3 residues early in the read; its end comes from the germline J gene. The chain uses TRBV7-2 and TRBJ2-7, with a possible D match to TRBD1 (5 bases). In germline, CDR1 is SGHTA, CDR2 FQGNSA. V gave up 4 bases and J gave up 4 bases, with 14 bases separating them. CDR3 length: 14 residues. The sequenced part of the CDR3 DNA is TGTGCCAGCAGCTCCATACAACAGGCTTACGAG. Its protein is CASSSIQQAYE. The CDR3 in its entirety is CASSSIQQAYEQYF.

This clone has more than one count but fewer than ten. The read ends 3 residues before the CDR3 terminus; that terminus is restored from the germline J gene. The chain couples TRBV19 to TRBJ1-5; perhaps TRBD1 as D (5 bases). CDR1 and CDR2 from the germline V gene are LNHDA and SQIVND (reference sequence). CDR3 length equals 17 residues. With 3 bases removed from V and 3 bases from J, the gap between germline ends came to 18 bases. The covered CDR3 bases are TGTGCCAGTAGTATCGCTCCGGCAAGGGGCGACAATCAGCCC. This codes for CASSIAPARGDNQP. The whole CDR3 is CASSIAPARGDNQPQHF. The entire variable domain, with the rest obtained from reference TRBV19 and TRBJ1-5, is as follows: DGGITQSPKYLFRKEGQNVTLSCEQNLNHDAMYWYRQDPGQGLRLIYYSQIVNDFQKGDIAEGYSVSREKKESFPLTVTSAQKNPTAFYLCASSIAPARGDNQPQHFGDGTRLSIL.

This clone was seen a handful of times. The observed sequence ends 3 residues before the CDR3 terminus, with the missing tail filled in from the germline J gene. The J gene is TRBJ2-1, the V gene TRBV7-3; 8 positions agree with TRBD2. V shed 1 base and J 4 bases; nucleotides not matched to a gene: 3. The CDR3 consists of 15 residues. Germline CDR1 reads SGHTA; CDR2 reads FQGTGA. CDR3 in amino acids: CASSLMGTRYNEQFF. The covered CDR3 bases are TGTGCCAGCAGCTTAATGGGGACTAGATACAATGAG.

This clone was detected ten times or more. The read gets to within 3 residues of the CDR3 end, and the germline J gene fills in the rest. The rearrangement uses TRBV20-1 and TRBJ1-2; 10 bases agree with TRBD1. J gave up 4 bases and V 6 bases, and 17 bases lay outside the gene matches. This CDR3 has 17 amino acids. Germline V gene lookup returns CDR1 DFQATT and CDR2 SNEGSKA (reference sequence). CDR3 sequence: CSATGQGGSVSLYGYTF. The sequenced CDR3 bases are TGCAGTGCAACCGGACAGGGGGGATCGGTTAGTCTCTATGGC.

This clone was counted many times. Sequencing ends 3 residues short of the CDR3 end; the germline J gene provides the rest. This chain joins TRBV5-1 and TRBJ1-1; 7 positions agree with TRBD1. Unmatched junction bases numbered 5, after V lost 9 bases and J lost 0 bases. The germline V gene encodes CDR1 SGHRS and CDR2 YFSETQ. The CDR3 contains 13 residues. The covered CDR3 bases are TGCGCCACCAGGGGGGGAATGAACACTGAA. Its translation: CATRGGMNTE. The CDR3, in full, reads CATRGGMNTEAFF. The full variable domain, in which reference TRBV5-1 and TRBJ1-1 provide the parts outside the CDR3, is KAGVTQTPRYLIKTRGQQVTLSCSPISGHRSVSWYQQTPGQGLQFLFEYFSETQRNKGNFPGRFSGRQFSNSRSEMNVSTLELGDSALYLCATRGGMNTEAFFGQGTRLTVV.

In regard to this clone: The sequenced fragment ends 3 residues before the CDR3 boundary, so the rest is inferred from the germline J gene. The chain combines TRBV19 with TRBJ2-7; 9 bases match TRBD2. Trimming removed 5 bases from V and 3 bases from J; junction bases left unmatched: 2. The length of the CDR3 is 13 residues. Germline loops: CDR1 LNHDA, CDR2 SQIVND (reference sequence). CDR3 sequence reads: CASSRTSVYEQYF. Incomplete CDR3 DNA: TGTGCCAGTAGTCGGACTAGCGTCTACGAG.

With regard to this clone: The sequenced fragment ends 3 residues before the CDR3 boundary, so the rest is inferred from the germline J gene. The chain couples TRBV6-2 or TRBV6-3 to TRBJ2-1; 13 bases fit TRBD2. Germline lookup yields CDR1 MNHEY and CDR2 SVGEGT. Trimming cost V 6 bases and J 2 bases; bases outside gene matches: 7. The CDR3 runs to 17 residues. CDR3 protein: CASSRTSGGAAYNEQFF. CDR3 bases read: TGTGCCAGCAGCCGTACTAGCGGGGGGGCTGCCTACAATGAG.

About this clone: The read ends 3 residues shy of where the CDR3 ends; the end is completed using the germline J gene. The chain combines TRBV13 with TRBJ2-7, with D possibly matching TRBD1 (6 bases). V gave up 5 bases and J gave up 2 bases, with 16 bases separating them. This CDR3 is 15 amino acids long. Germline assignment: CDR1 PRHDT and CDR2 FYEKMQ (reference sequence). The CDR3 DNA, read in part, is TGTGCCAGCAGCGTAAACCCAGGGGCGGCCTACGAG. Translating it yields CASSVNPGAAYE. The full-length CDR3 reads as CASSVNPGAAYEQYF. Based on the CDR3 plus reference TRBV13 and TRBJ2-7, the full variable domain is AAGVIQSPRHLIKEKRETATLKCYPIPRHDTVYWYQQGPGQDPQFLISFYEKMQSDKGSIPDRFSAQQFSDYHSELNMSSLELGDSALYFCASSVNPGAAYEQYFGPGTRLTVT.

In this sample, this clone turned up many times. The read is 3 residues too short to cover the CDR3 end, so that end is filled in from the germline J gene. This sequence joins TRBV10-3 and TRBJ1-2, with 9 bases lining up with TRBD1. In germline, CDR1 is ENHRY, CDR2 SYGVKD. This CDR3 contains 16 residues. After removal of 6 bases from V and 5 bases from J, the junction contained 13 bases not matched to a gene. The DNA read from the CDR3 is TGTGCCATCAGAAACACCGGGACAGGGAGAGGGTATGGC. Translating gives CAIRNTGTGRGYG. The entire CDR3 reads CAIRNTGTGRGYGYTF.

By its share, this clone is medium-sized. The read falls 3 residues short of the CDR3 end, and the missing part is taken from the germline J gene. The rearrangement joins TRBV29-1 to TRBJ2-5, with 9 bases that match TRBD1. This CDR3 has 12 amino acids. Germline V CDR1 and CDR2: SQVTM, ANQGSEA. J was trimmed by 3 bases and V by 7 bases; bases with no gene match: 3. Partial CDR3 DNA: TGCAGCGCGGGACAGGGCAAAGAGACC. Translation: CSAGQGKET. The full CDR3 protein reads CSAGQGKETQYF.

The CDR3 reads CASSPLRTGSAEAFF. CDR3 bases read: TGTGCCAGCAGCCCACTCAGGACAGGGAGCGCTGAA. The chain employs TRBV7-9 and TRBJ1-1; 8 bases are a match to TRBD1. Read coverage stops 3 residues before the CDR3 terminus; the germline J gene supplies the remainder. The CDR3 totals 15 residues. Germline V gene data show CDR1 as SEHNR and CDR2 as FQNEAQ (reference sequence). Unmatched junction bases numbered 11, after V lost 5 bases and J lost 6 bases.

This clone is medium-sized. The read ends 3 residues shy of where the CDR3 ends; the end is completed using the germline J gene. The chain recombines TRBV7-8 with TRBJ2-1, with a tentative D call TRBD2 (5 bases). V lost 7 bases to trimming and J lost 2 bases, with 15 bases between them. This CDR3 spans 15 amino acids. Germline V CDR1 and CDR2: SGHVS, FQNEAQ. CDR3: CASNPIDGAYNEQFF. Partial CDR3 DNA: TGTGCCAGCAACCCAATAGACGGGGCCTACAATGAG.

The table lists this clone with a few counts. The part of the CDR3 DNA that was read is TGTGCCAGCTCACCACTCGAGACGACAGAGGGGAGAAATACG. Amino acid sequence: CASSPLETTEGRNT. The full CDR3 sequence reads CASSPLETTEGRNTQYF. The rearrangement joins TRBV18 to TRBJ2-3, with D perhaps being TRBD1 or TRBD2 (5 bases each). The CDR3 goes on 3 residues after the read ends, and that part is filled in from the germline J gene. Germline assignment: CDR1 KGHSH and CDR2 LQKENI. CDR3 length: 17 amino acids. The germline V and J ends were trimmed by 1 base and 7 bases, with 21 bases remaining between them. Combining the CDR3 with reference TRBV18 and TRBJ2-3 gives the whole variable domain NAGVMQNPRHLVRRRGQEARLRCSPMKGHSHVYWYRQLPEEGLKFMVYLQKENIIDESGMPKERFSAEFPKEGPSILRIQQVVRGDSAAYFCASSPLETTEGRNTQYFGPGTRLTVL.